This entry describes one TCR beta chain. This clonotype was detected many times. What antigen it recognizes has not been identified. No base qualities exist here, and no much larger clone lies one base off it. Every donor was a healthy Caucasian. The twin cohort comprised three pairs of female monozygotic twins, all aged about 18 to 30 years. The RNA used for TCR libraries was isolated from peripheral blood mononuclear cells. The sample is drawn from a study of identical twins (dated by TCRdb to about 2016). Regarding the complete study: To test whether fetal clonotypes persist, this study deep-sequenced TCR alpha and beta repertoires from monozygotic twins, from unrelated adults of various ages, and from cord blood. To rule out contamination, the twin experiments were replicated at different times with different library preparation protocols.

General study outcomes and caveats: Out-of-frame TCR alpha sequences shared between twins showed an excess of low generation-probability sequences compared with coincidental sharing between unrelated individuals. In beta out-of-frame sequences, excess twin sharing was weaker, because having fewer shared sequences lowered the signal-to-noise ratio. In monozygotic twins, out-of-frame TCR alpha sharing was systematically underestimated by recombination models, although the models agreed with sharing between unrelated individuals. Fewer insertions were carried by abundant cord blood beta clonotypes; a weaker similar trend was observed in young adult naive repertoires, while no such trend was observed in memory repertoires. Invariant T cells such as MAIT and iNKT could partly confound zero-insertion analyses, though diverse VJ usage argued against this for most clonotypes. Because the same donors could not be followed over many years, the conclusions relied on cross-sectional statistical analysis.

Library preparation used 5' RACE. Sequenced on an Illumina HiSeq 2000. A universal primer binding site was added through template switching, and the final cDNA carried a unique molecular identifier so that TCR cDNA molecules could be counted accurately. Specific primers in the conserved constant-segment region were used to synthesize first-strand cDNA for TCR alpha and beta chains. To control for contamination, every cDNA library carried two barcodes: a SMART-Mk sample barcode plus Illumina barcodes. TruSeq adapter sequences and Illumina sample barcodes were added in two successive PCR steps. The TCR alpha and beta cDNA libraries were sequenced on the Illumina HiSeq platform using custom primers. For the original study's pipeline: Unique molecular identifiers were extracted from raw reads with MiGEC, and CDR3 positions were determined with MiXCR. For each individual, recombination models were inferred using an EM algorithm with the repgenHMM and IGoR tools. Shared clonotype analysis was performed with the tcR package in R, normalizing sharing by the product of cloneset sizes. To study raw recombination free of thymic and clonal selection effects, out-of-frame nonproductive sequences were analyzed. The public reads were reprocessed in TCRdb via fastp at Q25 and MiXCR, keeping in-frame beta chains. A single entry per CDR3 protein holds the most common genes and DNA from its merged rows. Here the V and J calls rest on TCRdb's processing, not on the authors' analysis. The sample includes 500,000 to 650,000 distinct CDR3 sequences, with about 7% observed a single time. The ten largest clones represent less than 2% of the sample.

The CDR3 contains 17 residues, cysteine and phenylalanine counted. Left in the record is the CDR3 DNA by itself, 51 bases read in frame from the first base. As encoded in the germline V gene (reference sequence), CDR1 is LGHDT while CDR2 is YNNKEL. Germline trimming: 1 base from V, 5 bases from J; junction bases outside gene matches: 8. Another study also made use of these data, one on yellow fever vaccine responses in identical twins. That second report states: The T cell response to vaccination in identical twins was reported by the authors to appear partly convergent and partly personalized. In identical twins, the study followed T cell clones that responded to the vaccine with precision.

The receptor's source is a young woman in good health. Sequences were obtained from PBMCs. The rearrangement combines TRBV3-1 with TRBJ2-1; TRBD1 agrees with 10 junctional bases. The CDR3 sequence is CASSQGVRQGANNEQFF. The DNA sequence follows: TGTGCCAGCAGCCAAGGCGTTCGACAGGGGGCGAACAATGAGCAGTTCTTC.